The present T cell receptor beta chain was sequenced within a study of tumor-infiltrating lymphocytes in primary liver carcinoma. CDR1 and CDR2 (germline): SGHAT, FQNNGV. V lost 3 bases and J 2 bases, leaving 10 bases between the germline ends. This CDR3 has 14 amino acids. From about 0.45 ug total RNA, TCR beta cDNA was generated with a primer in the constant region. Libraries for TCR beta were built through three nested multiplex PCR rounds, which together made up a slightly modified ARM-PCR procedure. Investigators reported that the first two PCR rounds, at 9 to 11 cycles each, used TRBV1-TRBV30 forward primers with a C-beta reverse primer. One entry per CDR3 protein results from TCRdb running MiXCR on the multiplex PCR reads. The sample carries 70,000 to 85,000 distinct CDR3 sequences, 71% recorded once. This clonotype counts as medium-sized. Unsorted bulk tissue (about 20-30 mg) underwent RNA and DNA co-extraction.

This chain links TRBV11-2 with TRBJ2-5; D ambiguous. The receptor was isolated from a woman aged 60 to 75 with primary liver carcinoma and hepatitis B virus infection. Sequenced: liver tumor tissue from sampling region 4. Described subset: tumor region T4, right-lateral pole. The CDR3 loop reads CASSLRTLQETQYF. The CDR3 DNA follows: TGTGCCAGCAGCTTGAGGACGTTACAAGAGACCCAGTACTTC. The variable domain in full, completed from reference TRBV11-2 and TRBJ2-5, reads EAGVAQSPRYKIIEKRQSVAFWCNPISGHATLYWYQQILGQGPKLLIQFQNNGVVDDSQLPKDRFSAERLKGVDSTLKIQPAKLEDSAVYLCASSLRTLQETQYFGPGTRLLVL.